The clone carrying this TCR beta chain occurred a few times. This specimen comes from a study of blood T cell repertoires in COVID-19. Study overall: Samples of COVID-19 (acute and convalescent) were obtained from the United States, Italy and Spain. Nucleic acid was either cDNA or gDNA, and it came from T cells, B-cell-depleted T cells, or PBMCs.

Per the original methods: Amplification of reference gene primers provided the estimated nucleated cell counts. Measured with immunoSEQ multiplex PCR; TCRdb has only the in-frame clones, and not every one. The V and J calls and clone size come from that table; D and trimming were worked out from the DNA. The table has 150,000 to 200,000 clones, roughly 79% seen once. Germline loops: CDR1 MNHEY, CDR2 SMNVEV (reference sequence). This CDR3 spans 15 amino acids. V lost 3 bases and J 3 bases, leaving 11 bases between the germline ends. This clonotype was obtained from a man in his fifties or sixties with active or convalescent COVID-19. The chain carries TRBV27 and TRBJ2-2; D is ambiguous. Sequencing used peripheral blood. Here the CDR3 reads CASSFAFPHTGELFF. The DNA of the CDR3 is TGTGCCAGCAGTTTCGCGTTTCCTCACACCGGGGAGCTGTTTTTT.